The entry below describes one T cell receptor (beta chain). Authors' data handling: Estimates of nucleated cell counts were drawn from the amplification of reference gene primers. Data came from immunoSEQ multiplex PCR; TCRdb stores just in-frame clones and leaves some out. Clonal size and the V and J genes are those of that table, whereas D and trimming came from the DNA. The sample includes 34,000 or so clones, about 87% seen only once; the top ten take roughly 13%. This sample was included in a study of blood T cell repertoires in COVID-19. Study background: Italy, Spain and the United States were the sources of the convalescent and acute COVID-19 samples. From T cells, B-cell-depleted T cells, or PBMCs came the material, which was cDNA or gDNA.

This CDR3 region has 15 residues. Per germline, CDR1 DFQATT and CDR2 SNEGSKA (reference sequence). Trimming stripped 3 bases from V and 9 bases from J, with 21 bases between. V is TRBV20-1 and J is TRBJ2-1, with a weak D call TRBD2 (5 bases). The receptor was isolated from a man aged 55-75 years with active COVID-19. Sequencing was done on a sample of peripheral blood. This CDR3 reads CSASRPSMGVVEQFF. For the CDR3, the DNA is TGCAGTGCTAGTCGACCCTCAATGGGAGTGGTTGAGCAGTTCTTC.